This is a list of T cell receptor beta chains from one sample in a study of control samples from healthy donors and cancer patients. TCRdb keeps only in-frame clones here, not all; method: immunoSEQ multiplex PCR. The data show about 160,000 clones, 95% to 96% seen once. The sample taken for sequencing was blood. Receptors originate from a woman aged 25 to 39 in good health. CDR3s include the opening cysteine and the closing phenylalanine or tryptophan. D genes are given only for firm matches. The listing skips clone size in some rows; elsewhere it reads once, few, many or a size class.

D gene: .; clone size: .; V gene: TRBV28; J gene: TRBJ1-3; CDR3 protein: CASSTPYDRGLGNTIYF; CDR3 DNA: TGTGCCAGCAGTACCCCGTATGATCGGGGGCTGGGAAACACCATATATTTT
D gene: TRBD1; clone size: .; V gene: TRBV28; J gene: TRBJ1-2; CDR3 protein: CASRRTGDYGYTF; CDR3 DNA: TGTGCCAGCAGACGGACAGGCGATTATGGCTACACCTTC
D gene: .; clone size: .; V gene: TRBV3-1/TRBV3-2; J gene: TRBJ2-7; CDR3 protein: CASSHPGRVYEQYF; CDR3 DNA: TGTGCCAGCAGCCATCCGGGACGGGTCTACGAGCAGTACTTC
D gene: .; clone size: .; V gene: TRBV7-9; J gene: TRBJ1-1; CDR3 protein: CASSLQQGSDTEAFF; CDR3 DNA: TGTGCCAGCAGCTTGCAACAGGGTAGTGACACTGAAGCTTTCTTT
D gene: .; clone size: .; V gene: TRBV27; J gene: TRBJ2-7; CDR3 protein: CASFGTLPDSYEQYF; CDR3 DNA: TGTGCCAGCTTCGGGACTCTCCCCGACTCCTACGAGCAGTACTTC
D gene: TRBD1; clone size: .; V gene: TRBV6-4; J gene: TRBJ2-1; CDR3 protein: CASSAGTGDYNEQFF; CDR3 DNA: TGTGCCAGCAGCGCCGGGACAGGGGATTACAATGAGCAGTTCTTC
D gene: TRBD1; clone size: once; V gene: TRBV27; J gene: TRBJ2-2; CDR3 protein: CASSLSRTGLPSRSTGELFF; CDR3 DNA: TGTGCCAGCAGTTTATCACGGACAGGGCTTCCCTCCCGAAGCACCGGGGAGCTGTTTTTT
D gene: .; clone size: .; V gene: TRBV28; J gene: TRBJ1-1; CDR3 protein: CASSLGRRVAFF; CDR3 DNA: TGTGCCAGCAGCCTGGGACGAAGGGTTGCTTTCTTT
D gene: .; clone size: .; V gene: TRBV30; J gene: TRBJ1-5; CDR3 protein: CAWSVNSGDGQPQHF; CDR3 DNA: TGTGCCTGGAGTGTGAATTCAGGGGATGGCCAGCCCCAGCATTTT
D gene: .; clone size: .; V gene: TRBV5-1; J gene: TRBJ1-2; CDR3 protein: CASSFAGYGYTF; CDR3 DNA: TGCGCCAGCAGCTTCGCAGGTTATGGCTACACCTTC
D gene: TRBD1; clone size: once; V gene: TRBV28; J gene: TRBJ1-4; CDR3 protein: CASSRTGGDEKLFF; CDR3 DNA: TGTGCCAGCAGCCGGACAGGGGGAGATGAAAAACTGTTTTTT
D gene: .; clone size: .; V gene: TRBV5-1; J gene: TRBJ1-1; CDR3 protein: CASSYDRTTRLGAFF; CDR3 DNA: TGCGCCAGCAGCTATGACAGGACAACAAGACTAGGGGCTTTCTTT
D gene: .; clone size: .; V gene: TRBV10-3; J gene: TRBJ1-1; CDR3 protein: CAISDLGGSNTEAFF; CDR3 DNA: TGTGCCATCAGTGATTTAGGGGGATCGAACACTGAAGCTTTCTTT
D gene: .; clone size: .; V gene: TRBV18; J gene: TRBJ2-7; CDR3 protein: CASSPAPEQYF; CDR3 DNA: TGTGCCAGCTCACCAGCTCCGGAGCAGTACTTC
D gene: .; clone size: once; V gene: TRBV7-9; J gene: TRBJ2-5; CDR3 protein: CASSLGGSRETQYF; CDR3 DNA: TGTGCCAGCAGCTTAGGTGGTAGCCGAGAGACCCAGTACTTC
D gene: .; clone size: .; V gene: TRBV23-1; J gene: TRBJ2-2; CDR3 protein: CASGFQRGPTGELFF; CDR3 DNA: TGCGCCAGCGGTTTTCAGAGGGGTCCCACCGGGGAGCTGTTTTTT
D gene: TRBD1; clone size: .; V gene: TRBV2; J gene: TRBJ1-1; CDR3 protein: CASSAGTGGTMNTEAFF; CDR3 DNA: TGTGCCAGCAGCGCCGGGACAGGGGGAACCATGAACACTGAAGCTTTCTTT
D gene: TRBD1; clone size: .; V gene: TRBV28; J gene: TRBJ1-4; CDR3 protein: CASSFQGVVDTNEKLFF; CDR3 DNA: TGTGCCAGCAGTTTTCAGGGGGTTGTTGATACTAATGAAAAACTGTTTTTT
D gene: .; clone size: .; V gene: TRBV29-1; J gene: TRBJ1-1; CDR3 protein: CSVSRDLNTEAFF; CDR3 DNA: TGCAGCGTTTCGAGGGATCTGAACACTGAAGCTTTCTTT
D gene: TRBD1; clone size: .; V gene: TRBV25-1; J gene: TRBJ2-5; CDR3 protein: CASSEVGTGTYQETQYF; CDR3 DNA: TGTGCCAGCAGTGAAGTTGGGACAGGGACGTACCAAGAGACCCAGTACTTC
D gene: .; clone size: .; V gene: TRBV27; J gene: TRBJ1-1; CDR3 protein: CATYSGAGLVRGTEAFF; CDR3 DNA: TGTGCCACCTACTCTGGGGCAGGGCTAGTGAGGGGCACTGAAGCTTTCTTT
D gene: TRBD1; clone size: .; V gene: TRBV6-5; J gene: TRBJ1-1; CDR3 protein: CASRGQLNTEAFF; CDR3 DNA: TGTGCCAGCAGGGGACAGCTGAACACTGAAGCTTTCTTT
D gene: .; clone size: .; V gene: TRBV2; J gene: TRBJ1-5; CDR3 protein: CASRLGREANQPQHF; CDR3 DNA: TGTGCCAGCAGGCTTGGCAGGGAGGCTAATCAGCCCCAGCATTTT
D gene: .; clone size: .; V gene: TRBV5-4; J gene: TRBJ2-2; CDR3 protein: CASSLGIASGLGNTGELFF; CDR3 DNA: TGTGCCAGCAGCTTGGGAATAGCTTCGGGGCTCGGGAACACCGGGGAGCTGTTTTTT
D gene: .; clone size: .; V gene: TRBV7-9; J gene: TRBJ1-1; CDR3 protein: CASSLRAGSNTEAFF; CDR3 DNA: TGTGCCAGCAGCTTACGAGCTGGGTCGAACACTGAAGCTTTCTTT
D gene: .; clone size: .; V gene: TRBV5-6; J gene: TRBJ2-5; CDR3 protein: CASSPHTAPFQETQYF; CDR3 DNA: TGTGCCAGCAGCCCTCATACAGCTCCTTTCCAAGAGACCCAGTACTTC
D gene: TRBD2; clone size: .; V gene: TRBV28; J gene: TRBJ2-7; CDR3 protein: CASSLPRDYPGSYEQYF; CDR3 DNA: TGTGCCAGCAGCCTACCGAGGGACTACCCTGGCTCCTACGAGCAGTACTTC
D gene: .; clone size: .; V gene: TRBV28; J gene: TRBJ2-1; CDR3 protein: CASHGTLNEQFF; CDR3 DNA: TGTGCCAGCCACGGGACACTTAATGAGCAGTTCTTC
D gene: TRBD1; clone size: .; V gene: TRBV6-5; J gene: TRBJ2-7; CDR3 protein: CASSRTGLREQYF; CDR3 DNA: TGTGCCAGCAGTCGGACAGGGCTTCGGGAGCAGTACTTC
D gene: .; clone size: .; V gene: TRBV7-2; J gene: TRBJ1-4; CDR3 protein: CASSLQGPSNEKLFF; CDR3 DNA: TGTGCCAGCAGCTTACAGGGACCCTCCAATGAAAAACTGTTTTTT
D gene: .; clone size: .; V gene: TRBV3-1/TRBV3-2; J gene: TRBJ2-1; CDR3 protein: CASSQDGGLRAYNEQFF; CDR3 DNA: TGTGCCAGCAGCCAAGATGGCGGGCTGAGGGCTTACAATGAGCAGTTCTTC
D gene: TRBD2; clone size: .; V gene: TRBV5-4; J gene: TRBJ2-1; CDR3 protein: CASRKLAGAVAEQFF; CDR3 DNA: TGTGCCAGCAGGAAGCTAGCGGGAGCTGTGGCTGAGCAGTTCTTC
D gene: TRBD1; clone size: once; V gene: TRBV6-2/TRBV6-3; J gene: TRBJ1-1; CDR3 protein: CASSKKTGMNTEAFF; CDR3 DNA: TGTGCCAGCAGCAAAAAGACAGGGATGAACACTGAAGCTTTCTTT
D gene: TRBD1; clone size: .; V gene: TRBV2; J gene: TRBJ2-3; CDR3 protein: CATGTGDLSTDTQYF; CDR3 DNA: TGTGCCACCGGGACAGGGGATCTTAGCACAGATACGCAGTATTTT
D gene: .; clone size: .; V gene: TRBV6-6; J gene: TRBJ2-7; CDR3 protein: CASGNTGPPKHEQYF; CDR3 DNA: TGTGCCAGCGGAAATACAGGACCTCCTAAACACGAGCAGTACTTC
D gene: .; clone size: .; V gene: TRBV2; J gene: TRBJ1-4; CDR3 protein: CASSEQRGYEKLFF; CDR3 DNA: TGTGCCAGCAGTGAACAACGAGGGTACGAAAAACTGTTTTTT
D gene: TRBD1; clone size: .; V gene: TRBV28; J gene: TRBJ1-5; CDR3 protein: CASSRRGQGNQPQHF; CDR3 DNA: TGTGCCAGCAGTCGACGGGGACAGGGGAATCAGCCCCAGCATTTT
D gene: TRBD1; clone size: .; V gene: TRBV2; J gene: TRBJ1-5; CDR3 protein: CASRTGKAQPQHF; CDR3 DNA: TGTGCCAGCCGGACAGGGAAGGCTCAGCCCCAGCATTTT
D gene: .; clone size: .; V gene: TRBV3-1/TRBV3-2; J gene: TRBJ2-2; CDR3 protein: CASSQEWNLNTGELFF; CDR3 DNA: TGTGCCAGCAGCCAAGAGTGGAACTTGAACACCGGGGAGCTGTTTTTT